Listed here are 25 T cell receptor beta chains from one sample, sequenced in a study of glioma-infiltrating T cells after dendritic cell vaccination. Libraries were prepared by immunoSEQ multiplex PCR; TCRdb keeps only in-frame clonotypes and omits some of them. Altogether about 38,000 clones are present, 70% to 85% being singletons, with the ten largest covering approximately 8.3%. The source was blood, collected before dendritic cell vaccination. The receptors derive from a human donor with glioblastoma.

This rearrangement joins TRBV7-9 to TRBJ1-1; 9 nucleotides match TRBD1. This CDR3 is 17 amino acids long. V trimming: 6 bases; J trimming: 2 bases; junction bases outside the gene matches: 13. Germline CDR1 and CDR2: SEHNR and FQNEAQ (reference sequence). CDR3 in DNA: TGTGCCAGCAGGGATCGCCCGGGACAGGGAGGAAACACTGAAGCTTTCTTT. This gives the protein CASRDRPGQGGNTEAFF.

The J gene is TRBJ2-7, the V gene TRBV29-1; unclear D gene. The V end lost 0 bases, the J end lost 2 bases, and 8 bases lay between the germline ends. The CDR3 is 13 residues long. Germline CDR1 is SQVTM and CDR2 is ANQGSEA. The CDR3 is CSVEDGWAYEQYF. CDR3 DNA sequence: TGCAGCGTTGAAGACGGGTGGGCCTACGAGCAGTACTTC.

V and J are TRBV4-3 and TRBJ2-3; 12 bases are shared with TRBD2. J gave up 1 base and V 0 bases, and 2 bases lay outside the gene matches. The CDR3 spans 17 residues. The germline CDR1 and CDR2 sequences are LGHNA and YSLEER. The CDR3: CASSQDWTSGGTDTQYF. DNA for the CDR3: TGCGCCAGCAGCCAAGATTGGACTAGCGGGGGCACAGATACGCAGTATTTT.

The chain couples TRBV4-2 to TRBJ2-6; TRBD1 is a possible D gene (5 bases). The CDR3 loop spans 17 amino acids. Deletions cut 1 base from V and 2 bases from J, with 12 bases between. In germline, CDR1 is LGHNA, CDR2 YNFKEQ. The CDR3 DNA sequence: TGTGCCAGCAGCCAAGGCCCCCAGGGAACTGGGGCCAACGTCCTGACTTTC. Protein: CASSQGPQGTGANVLTF.

The CDR3 here is CASRQPQGGASSTDTQYF. CDR3 sequence (DNA): TGTGCCAGCAGACAGCCCCAGGGGGGCGCCTCTAGCACAGATACGCAGTATTTT. V and J are TRBV5-4 and TRBJ2-3, with D maybe TRBD1 (7 bases). Trimming took off 5 bases at V and 0 bases at J, with 22 bases between the two ends. There are 18 residues in the CDR3. Per germline, CDR1 SGHNT and CDR2 YYREEE (reference sequence).

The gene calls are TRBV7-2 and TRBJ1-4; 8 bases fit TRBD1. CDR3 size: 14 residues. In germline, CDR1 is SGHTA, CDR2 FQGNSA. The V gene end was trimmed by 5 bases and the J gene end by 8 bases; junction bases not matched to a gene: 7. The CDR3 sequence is CASSRQGYFEKLFF. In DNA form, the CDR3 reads TGTGCCAGCAGCCGACAGGGGTATTTCGAAAAACTGTTTTTT.

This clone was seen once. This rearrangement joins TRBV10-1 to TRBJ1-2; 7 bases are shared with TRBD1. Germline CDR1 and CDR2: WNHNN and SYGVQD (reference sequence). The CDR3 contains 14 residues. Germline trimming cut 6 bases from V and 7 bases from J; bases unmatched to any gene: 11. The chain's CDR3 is CASRPDRVGCGYTF. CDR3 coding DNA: TGCGCCAGCAGACCCGACAGGGTGGGGTGTGGCTACACCTTC.

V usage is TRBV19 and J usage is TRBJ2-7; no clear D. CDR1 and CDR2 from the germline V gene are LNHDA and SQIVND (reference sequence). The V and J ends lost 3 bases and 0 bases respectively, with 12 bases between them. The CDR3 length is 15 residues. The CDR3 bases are TGTGCCAGTAGTATCGGTGAGATTAACTCCTACGAGCAGTACTTC. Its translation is CASSIGEINSYEQYF. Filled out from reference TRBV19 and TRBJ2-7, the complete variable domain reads DGGITQSPKYLFRKEGQNVTLSCEQNLNHDAMYWYRQDPGQGLRLIYYSQIVNDFQKGDIAEGYSVSREKKESFPLTVTSAQKNPTAFYLCASSIGEINSYEQYFGPGTRLTVT.

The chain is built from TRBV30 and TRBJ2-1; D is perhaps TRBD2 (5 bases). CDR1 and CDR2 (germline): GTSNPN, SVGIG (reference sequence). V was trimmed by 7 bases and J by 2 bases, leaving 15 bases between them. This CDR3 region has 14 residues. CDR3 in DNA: TGTGCCTCCTGGGGAGTCCAGCCCTACAATGAGCAGTTCTTC. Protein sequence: CASWGVQPYNEQFF.

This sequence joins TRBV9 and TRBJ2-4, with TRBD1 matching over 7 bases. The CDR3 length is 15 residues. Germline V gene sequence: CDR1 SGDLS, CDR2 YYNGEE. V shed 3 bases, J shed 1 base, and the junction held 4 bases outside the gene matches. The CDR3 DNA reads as TGTGCCAGCAGCGAAGACAGGGCGGCCAAAAACATTCAGTACTTC. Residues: CASSEDRAAKNIQYF.

DNA for the CDR3: TGCGCCAGCAGTGATGTGGGACAGGGGGCGTATAGCAATCAGCCCCAGCATTTT. Residues: CASSDVGQGAYSNQPQHF. The chain carries TRBV10-1 and TRBJ1-5; 12 bases line up with TRBD1. The ends lost 3 bases at V and 0 bases at J; junction bases unmatched: 6. The CDR3 has 18 residues. Germline assignment: CDR1 WNHNN and CDR2 SYGVQD (reference sequence).

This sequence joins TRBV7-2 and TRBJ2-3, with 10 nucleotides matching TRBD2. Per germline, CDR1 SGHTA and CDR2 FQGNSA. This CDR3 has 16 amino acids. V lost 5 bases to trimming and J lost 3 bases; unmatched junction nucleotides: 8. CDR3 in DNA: TGTGCCAGCAGCACTAGGGGGACTAGCGAGACAGATACGCAGTATTTT. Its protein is CASSTRGTSETDTQYF.

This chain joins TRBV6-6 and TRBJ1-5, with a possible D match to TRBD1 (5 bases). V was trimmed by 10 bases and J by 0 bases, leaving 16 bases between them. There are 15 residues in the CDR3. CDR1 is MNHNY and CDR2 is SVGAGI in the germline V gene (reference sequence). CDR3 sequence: CATTGLPHSNQPQHF. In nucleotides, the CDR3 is TGTGCCACTACGGGACTCCCGCATAGCAATCAGCCCCAGCATTTT.

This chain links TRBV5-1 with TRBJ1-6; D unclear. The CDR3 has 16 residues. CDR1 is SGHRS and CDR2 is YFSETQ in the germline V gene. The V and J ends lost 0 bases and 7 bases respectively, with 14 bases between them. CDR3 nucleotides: TGCGCCAGCAGCTTGGGTGATTGGGCTTGGAATTCACCCCTCCACTTT. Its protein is CASSLGDWAWNSPLHF.

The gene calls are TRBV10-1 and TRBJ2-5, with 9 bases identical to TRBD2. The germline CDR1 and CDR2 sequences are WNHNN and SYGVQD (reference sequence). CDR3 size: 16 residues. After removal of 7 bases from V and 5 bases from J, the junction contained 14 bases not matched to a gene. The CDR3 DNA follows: TGCGCCAGCAACCCGCTTTGGGGCGGGGGGGCGGAGACCCAGTACTTC. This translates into CASNPLWGGGAETQYF.

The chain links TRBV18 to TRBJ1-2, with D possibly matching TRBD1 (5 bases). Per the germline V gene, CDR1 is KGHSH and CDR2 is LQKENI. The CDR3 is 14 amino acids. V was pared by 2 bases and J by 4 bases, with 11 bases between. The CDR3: CASSPKGLGYGYTF. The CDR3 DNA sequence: TGTGCCAGCTCACCAAAGGGGTTGGGCTATGGCTACACCTTC. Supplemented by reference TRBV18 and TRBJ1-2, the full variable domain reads NAGVMQNPRHLVRRRGQEARLRCSPMKGHSHVYWYRQLPEEGLKFMVYLQKENIIDESGMPKERFSAEFPKEGPSILRIQQVVRGDSAAYFCASSPKGLGYGYTFGSGTRLTVV.

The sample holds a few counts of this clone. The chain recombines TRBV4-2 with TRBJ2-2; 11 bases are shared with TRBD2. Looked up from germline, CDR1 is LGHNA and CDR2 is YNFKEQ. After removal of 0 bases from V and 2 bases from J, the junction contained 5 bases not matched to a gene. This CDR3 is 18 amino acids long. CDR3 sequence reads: CASSQDPSGGFNTGELFF. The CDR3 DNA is TGTGCCAGCAGCCAAGACCCTAGCGGGGGGTTTAACACCGGGGAGCTGTTTTTT.

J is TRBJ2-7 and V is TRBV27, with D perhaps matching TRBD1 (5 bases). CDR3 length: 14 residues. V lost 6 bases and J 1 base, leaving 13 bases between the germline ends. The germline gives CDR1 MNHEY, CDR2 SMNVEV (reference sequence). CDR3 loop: CASRPQVLSYEQYF. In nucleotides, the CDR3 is TGTGCCAGCAGGCCACAGGTATTGTCCTACGAGCAGTACTTC.

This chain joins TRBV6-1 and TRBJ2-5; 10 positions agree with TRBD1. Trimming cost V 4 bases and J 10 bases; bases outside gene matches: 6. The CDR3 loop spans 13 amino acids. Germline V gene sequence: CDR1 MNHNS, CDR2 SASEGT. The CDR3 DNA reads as TGTGCCAGCAGTGTGGACAGGGGGGATGACCAGTACTTC. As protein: CASSVDRGDDQYF.

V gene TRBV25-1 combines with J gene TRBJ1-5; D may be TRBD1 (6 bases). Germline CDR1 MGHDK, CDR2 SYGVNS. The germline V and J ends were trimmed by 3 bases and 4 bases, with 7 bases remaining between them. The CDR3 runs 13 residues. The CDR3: CASSEGANQPQHF. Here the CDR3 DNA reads TGTGCCAGCAGTGAGGGGGCTAATCAGCCCCAGCATTTT.

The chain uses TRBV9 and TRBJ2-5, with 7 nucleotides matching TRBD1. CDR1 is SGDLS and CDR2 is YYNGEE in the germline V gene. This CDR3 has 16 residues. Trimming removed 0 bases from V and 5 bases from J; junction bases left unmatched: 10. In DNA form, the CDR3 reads TGTGCCAGCAGCGTAGGAGTTCGTAGAGGGGGCGAGACCCAGTACTTC. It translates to CASSVGVRRGGETQYF.

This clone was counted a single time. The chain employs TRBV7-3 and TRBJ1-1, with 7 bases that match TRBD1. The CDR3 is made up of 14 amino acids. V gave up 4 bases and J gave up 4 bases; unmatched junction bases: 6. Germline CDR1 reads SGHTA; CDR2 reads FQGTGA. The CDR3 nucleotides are TGTGCCAGCAGCTCCAGGGGGGCGGGCACTGAAGCTTTCTTT. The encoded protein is CASSSRGAGTEAFF.

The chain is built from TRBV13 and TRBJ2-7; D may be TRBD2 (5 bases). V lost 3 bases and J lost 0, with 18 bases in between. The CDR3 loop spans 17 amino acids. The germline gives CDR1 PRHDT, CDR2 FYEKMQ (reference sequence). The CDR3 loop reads CASSFLRERPSSYEQYF. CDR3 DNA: TGTGCCAGCAGCTTTCTTCGGGAAAGGCCCAGCTCCTACGAGCAGTACTTC.

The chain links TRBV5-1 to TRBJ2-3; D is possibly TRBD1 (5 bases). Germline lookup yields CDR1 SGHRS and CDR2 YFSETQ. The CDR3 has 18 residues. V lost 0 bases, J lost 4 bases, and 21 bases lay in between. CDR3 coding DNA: TGCGCCAGCAGCTTGGGACAGTTTAACCCTATAGTGGCAGATACGCAGTATTTT. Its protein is CASSLGQFNPIVADTQYF.

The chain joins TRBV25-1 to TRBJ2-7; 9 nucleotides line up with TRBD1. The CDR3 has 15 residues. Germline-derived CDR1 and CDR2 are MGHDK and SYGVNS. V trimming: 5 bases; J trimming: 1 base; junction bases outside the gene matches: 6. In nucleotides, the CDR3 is TGTGCCAGCAGTTACCGGGACAGGGATTCCTACGAGCAGTACTTC. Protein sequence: CASSYRDRDSYEQYF.